The rows below give T cell receptor beta chains drawn from one sample of a study of CD8+ T cells in alopecia areata. TCRdb keeps only in-frame clones here, not all; method: immunoSEQ multiplex PCR. The sample lists some 180,000 clones, around 51% seen once, with about 9.5% in the top ten. The sequences come from CD8+ T cells sorted from blood, collected at week 52, from a patient treated with tofacitinib. Source of these receptors: a human donor with alopecia areata. The CDR3 runs from the conserved cysteine through the conserved F or W. A D gene is named only where the DNA matches it firmly.

J gene: TRBJ1-5
D gene: TRBD1
V gene: TRBV7-8
CDR3 protein: CASSLRQGVDSNQPQHF

J gene: TRBJ2-1
D gene: TRBD1
V gene: TRBV5-1
CDR3 protein: CASSVGGTGNYNEQFF

J gene: TRBJ1-6
D gene: -
V gene: TRBV13
CDR3 protein: CASSLRQVGNSPLHF

J gene: TRBJ1-4
D gene: -
V gene: TRBV29-1
CDR3 protein: CSVEGVGGNEKLFF

J gene: TRBJ2-6
D gene: TRBD1
V gene: TRBV7-3
CDR3 protein: CASSQHGTANGANVLTF

J gene: TRBJ1-4
D gene: TRBD1
V gene: TRBV7-9
CDR3 protein: CASSFRGQEKLFF

J gene: TRBJ2-3
D gene: -
V gene: TRBV5-4
CDR3 protein: CASRRTVGSTDTQYF

J gene: TRBJ2-1
D gene: -
V gene: TRBV5-1
CDR3 protein: CASSLAGDNEQFF

J gene: TRBJ2-5
D gene: -
V gene: TRBV6-5
CDR3 protein: CASSSAGEETQYF

J gene: TRBJ1-1
D gene: -
V gene: TRBV6-5
CDR3 protein: CASRQPNTEAFF

J gene: TRBJ2-6
D gene: -
V gene: TRBV14
CDR3 protein: CASSQVKGASSGANVLTF

J gene: TRBJ2-2
D gene: -
V gene: TRBV29-1
CDR3 protein: CSIQGSGELFF

J gene: TRBJ1-3
D gene: -
V gene: TRBV30
CDR3 protein: CAWSVNSGNTIYF

J gene: TRBJ2-6
D gene: -
V gene: TRBV4-1
CDR3 protein: CASSRGETGANVLTF

J gene: TRBJ1-2
D gene: -
V gene: TRBV25-1
CDR3 protein: CASRLQGTMGYTF

J gene: TRBJ2-1
D gene: -
V gene: TRBV6-5
CDR3 protein: CASSYHHSPNEQFF

J gene: TRBJ2-1
D gene: -
V gene: TRBV5-6
CDR3 protein: CASSSTGNEQFF

J gene: TRBJ2-7
D gene: -
V gene: TRBV4-2
CDR3 protein: CASSQGRSYEQYF

J gene: TRBJ1-2
D gene: -
V gene: TRBV11-2
CDR3 protein: CASSLRELTPYGYTF

J gene: TRBJ2-5
D gene: TRBD2
V gene: TRBV5-1
CDR3 protein: CASSVRAGGMETQYF

J gene: TRBJ2-3
D gene: TRBD2
V gene: TRBV10-3
CDR3 protein: CAISPTSGGAADTQYF

J gene: TRBJ2-7
D gene: TRBD1
V gene: TRBV13
CDR3 protein: CASSLGDRAHEQYF

J gene: TRBJ1-1
D gene: -
V gene: TRBV6-5
CDR3 protein: CASSYRNTEAFF

J gene: TRBJ2-3
D gene: -
V gene: TRBV2
CDR3 protein: CASSGQLTDTQYF

J gene: TRBJ1-2
D gene: TRBD1
V gene: TRBV9
CDR3 protein: CASSVGGTGEGYTF

J gene: TRBJ1-5
D gene: -
V gene: TRBV2
CDR3 protein: CASVKDSYSNQPQHF

J gene: TRBJ2-3
D gene: TRBD1
V gene: TRBV6-5
CDR3 protein: CASSQTGPTDTQYF

J gene: TRBJ2-1
D gene: TRBD1
V gene: TRBV25-1
CDR3 protein: CASSLTGSSYNEQFF

J gene: TRBJ2-2
D gene: TRBD2
V gene: TRBV7-8
CDR3 protein: CASSSAGRGAGELFF

J gene: TRBJ2-5
D gene: -
V gene: TRBV11-2
CDR3 protein: CASSPRGAIQETQYF

J gene: TRBJ2-5
D gene: -
V gene: TRBV30
CDR3 protein: CAWSVGAGQETQYF

J gene: TRBJ1-1
D gene: -
V gene: TRBV30
CDR3 protein: CAWSASEAFF

J gene: TRBJ2-7
D gene: TRBD2
V gene: TRBV15
CDR3 protein: CATSRGLAELNEQYF

J gene: TRBJ2-2
D gene: -
V gene: TRBV7-9
CDR3 protein: CAMRTGELFF

J gene: TRBJ2-7
D gene: TRBD2
V gene: TRBV10-3
CDR3 protein: CAISGVAGTYEQYF

J gene: TRBJ1-2
D gene: TRBD1
V gene: TRBV29-1
CDR3 protein: CSVQGAGSYGYTF

J gene: TRBJ2-7
D gene: -
V gene: TRBV14
CDR3 protein: CASSQGTFEQYF

J gene: TRBJ2-7
D gene: -
V gene: TRBV2
CDR3 protein: CASSEGVGSSYEQYF

J gene: TRBJ2-7
D gene: TRBD2
V gene: TRBV4-1
CDR3 protein: CASSQDPREGSYEQYF

J gene: TRBJ2-7
D gene: -
V gene: TRBV4-1
CDR3 protein: CASSQDPSLYEQYF

J gene: TRBJ1-1
D gene: TRBD1
V gene: TRBV5-1
CDR3 protein: CASSLAAQGAGTEAFF

J gene: TRBJ1-5
D gene: -
V gene: TRBV29-1
CDR3 protein: CSVRGESNQPQHF

J gene: TRBJ1-1
D gene: -
V gene: TRBV6-1
CDR3 protein: CASSPQGWTEAFF

J gene: TRBJ2-1
D gene: TRBD1
V gene: TRBV30
CDR3 protein: CAWELTGGGEQFF

J gene: TRBJ1-1
D gene: -
V gene: TRBV7-9
CDR3 protein: CASSEGLEAFF

J gene: TRBJ2-2
D gene: -
V gene: TRBV29-1
CDR3 protein: CSFFRGDTGELFF

J gene: TRBJ2-7
D gene: -
V gene: TRBV4-1
CDR3 protein: CASSQVRGYEQYF

J gene: TRBJ1-5
D gene: -
V gene: TRBV5-6
CDR3 protein: CASSLIQDNQPQHF